This TCR beta chain comes out of a study of blood T cells in healthy people across ages. Study-wide results and limits: Per million T cells, TCR beta diversity dropped about linearly as age rose.

With regard to this clonotype: Its antigen is currently unknown. The junction differs from germline at one of its ends, possibly a read error.

The germline CDR1 and CDR2 sequences are SGHRS and YFSETQ. The CDR3 has 19 amino acids. PBMCs, at least 6.5 million per sample, were isolated. Through a sample-barcoded 5' primer and a J-beta primer mix, a second PCR was run for roughly 7 to 11 cycles. A single record per CDR3 protein comes from TCRdb applying MiXCR to the 5' RACE reads. This sample yields 800,000 to 1,300,000 distinct CDR3 sequences, of which 20% to 25% are seen a single time; approximately 0.71% belongs to the top ten. This same sample was also taken into another study, of T cells of mothers and their children.

Sequencing used blood. This clonotype was obtained from a girl aged 2-9 years in good health. The chain combines TRBV5-1 with TRBJ1-4; D uncertain. CDR3 bases: TGCGCCAGCAGCTCTACCACGGCAGGCCAAAAGACTCCTAATGAAGAACTGTTTTTT. As protein: CASSSTTAGQKTPNEELFF.